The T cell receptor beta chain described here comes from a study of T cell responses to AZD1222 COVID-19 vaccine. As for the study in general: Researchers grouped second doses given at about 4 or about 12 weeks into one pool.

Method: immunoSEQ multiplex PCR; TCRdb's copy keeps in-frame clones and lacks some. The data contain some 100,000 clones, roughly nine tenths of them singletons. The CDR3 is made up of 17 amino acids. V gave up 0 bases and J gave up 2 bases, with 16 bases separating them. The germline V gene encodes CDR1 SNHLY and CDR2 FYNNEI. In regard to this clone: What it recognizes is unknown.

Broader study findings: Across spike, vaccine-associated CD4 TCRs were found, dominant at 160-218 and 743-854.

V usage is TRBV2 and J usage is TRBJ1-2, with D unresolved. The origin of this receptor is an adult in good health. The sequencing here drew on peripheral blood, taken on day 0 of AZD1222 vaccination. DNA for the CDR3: TGTGCCAGCAGTGAAGCGCTTCGGCAGGTGGGGAACTATGGCTACACCTTC. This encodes CASSEALRQVGNYGYTF.